This TCR beta chain came from a study of T cells in Graves' hyperthyroidism and ophthalmopathy. This clonotype was seen at least ten times. The investigators amplified TCR beta CDR3 regions from RNA transcripts. HTBI primers were employed in a first-round RT-PCR of the TCR CDR3. TCRdb recomputed calls from the multiplex PCR reads with MiXCR, one row per CDR3 protein. The sample carries approximately 640,000 distinct CDR3 sequences, about 17% recorded once. This CDR3 is 16 amino acids long. The germline CDR1 and CDR2 sequences are MNHNS and SASEGT. Trimming took off 5 bases at V and 3 bases at J, with 19 bases between the two ends.

V usage is TRBV6-1 and J usage is TRBJ1-1; D is perhaps TRBD1 (6 bases). Input material: blood. The clonotype comes from a woman aged 25 to 39 with Graves' hyperthyroidism. CDR3 in DNA: TGTGCCAGCAGTTACCTACTCGGACAGTCCTACACTGAAGCTTTCTTT. Translated: CASSYLLGQSYTEAFF.